The next 7 T cell receptor beta chains were all read from a single sample in a study of T cell responses to AZD1222 COVID-19 vaccine. Assay: immunoSEQ multiplex PCR; the TCRdb copy retains only in-frame clones and omits some. The repertoire holds about 140,000 clones, with approximately 91% as singletons. Sequencing used peripheral blood, obtained 28 days after the second AZD1222 dose. The receptors come from an adult who received the AZD1222 COVID-19 vaccine.

This rearrangement joins TRBV28 to TRBJ1-6, with D possibly TRBD1 on 6 matching bases. Germline CDR1 and CDR2: MDHEN and SYDVKM. This CDR3 region has 13 residues. Deletions cut 4 bases from V and 9 bases from J, with 10 bases between. The CDR3 DNA reads as TGTGCCAGCAGTTGGACAGCTCCTTCACCCCTCCACTTT. It specifies CASSWTAPSPLHF.

The V gene is TRBV6-1, the J gene TRBJ2-5, with TRBD2 as a possible D gene (5 bases). The germline CDR1 and CDR2 sequences are MNHNS and SASEGT. CDR3 size: 15 residues. V dropped 8 bases and J dropped 4 bases, with 20 bases sitting between them. The CDR3 DNA reads as TGTGCCAGCTCCACCGGTGCGGGCCCCGCAGAGACCCAGTACTTC. Its protein is CASSTGAGPAETQYF.

The rearrangement uses TRBV9 and TRBJ2-5, with D perhaps TRBD1 (6 bases). There are 16 residues in the CDR3. Germline V gene sequence: CDR1 SGDLS, CDR2 YYNGEE. Trimming shortened V by 3 bases and J by 3 bases, and 18 bases separated the two germline ends. CDR3 residues: CASSAAFGAGEETQYF. The CDR3, as DNA: TGTGCCAGCAGCGCCGCGTTTGGGGCAGGGGAAGAGACCCAGTACTTC.

This clone was seen once. The V call is TRBV6-4, the J call TRBJ1-6; D ambiguous. Germline values: CDR1 MRHNA, CDR2 SNTAGT. This CDR3 is built from 14 residues. With 3 bases removed from V and 8 bases from J, the gap between germline ends came to 11 bases. The CDR3, as DNA: TGTGCCAGCAGTGATGTCACCAACGATTCACCCCTCCACTTT. Protein sequence: CASSDVTNDSPLHF.

The chain links TRBV11-2 to TRBJ1-6; D call uncertain. The CDR3 has 13 residues. CDR1 is SGHAT and CDR2 is FQNNGV in the germline V gene. The V gene lost 4 bases and the J gene lost 4 bases, with 5 bases spanning the gap. CDR3 sequence: CASSSQYNSPLHF. CDR3 nucleotides: TGTGCCAGCAGCTCTCAATATAATTCACCCCTCCACTTT.

The chain employs TRBV10-3 and TRBJ1-1, with D perhaps matching TRBD1 (6 bases). This CDR3 spans 16 amino acids. V was pared by 0 bases and J by 5 bases, with 16 bases between. Germline CDR1 and CDR2: ENHRY and SYGVKD. For the CDR3, the DNA is TGTGCCATCAGTGAGTCCGGGGGGGGCGCCGGTACTGAAGCTTTCTTT. Translation: CAISESGGGAGTEAFF.

The chain recombines TRBV29-1 with TRBJ2-2; the match to TRBD2 covers 7 bases. Germline values: CDR1 SQVTM, CDR2 ANQGSEA. The CDR3 is made up of 16 amino acids. The V gene end was trimmed by 4 bases and the J gene end by 1 base; junction bases not matched to a gene: 9. The CDR3 coding sequence is TGCAGCGTTGTGGGGGGAAGCGGGGAGAACACCGGGGAGCTGTTTTTT. This codes for CSVVGGSGENTGELFF.